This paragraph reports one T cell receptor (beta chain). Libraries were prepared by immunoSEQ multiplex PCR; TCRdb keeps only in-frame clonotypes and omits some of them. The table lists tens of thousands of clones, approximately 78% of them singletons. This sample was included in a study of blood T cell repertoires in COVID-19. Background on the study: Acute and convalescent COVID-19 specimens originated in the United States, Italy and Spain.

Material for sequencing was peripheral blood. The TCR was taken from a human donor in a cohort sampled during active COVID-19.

As DNA, the CDR3 is TGTGCCAGCAGTGAGCAACGACAGTTAGCCAAAAACATTCAGTACTTC. Translated, it gives CASSEQRQLAKNIQYF. The chain is built from TRBV6-1 and TRBJ2-4; D may be TRBD1 (5 bases). The germline gives CDR1 MNHNS, CDR2 SASEGT. Trimming shortened V by 3 bases and J by 0 bases, and 12 bases separated the two germline ends. This CDR3 is built from 16 residues.